A selection of T cell receptor beta chains follows, all from one sample in a study of beta chain features in type 1 diabetes. Some clones are missing from TCRdb's copy, which holds only in-frame ones; the method was immunoSEQ multiplex PCR. Among 200,000 to 300,000 clones, over 12% were seen once, and the ten largest hold about 0.026%. Sequenced: naive CD4+ T cells from blood. These TCRs come from a middle-aged woman in good health. CDR3s include the opening cysteine and the closing phenylalanine or tryptophan. A D gene is named only where the DNA matches it firmly. Expanded clones get a size class; other rows say once, few or many, or leave the size out.

>few|TRBD1|TRBJ2-7|TRBV4-3
CASSPTGQPYEQYF
TGCGCCAGCAGCCCTACGGGACAGCCTTACGAGCAGTACTTC
>few|-|TRBJ2-3|TRBV9
CASSAELATGNTQYF
TGTGCCAGCAGCGCAGAGCTAGCGACGGGAAATACGCAGTATTTT
>-|TRBD1|TRBJ1-1|TRBV19
CASHDRGNTEAFF
TGTGCCAGTCACGACAGGGGGAACACTGAAGCTTTCTTT
>-|-|TRBJ2-7|TRBV2
CASSEFTGSYEQYF
TGTGCCAGCAGTGAGTTCACAGGCTCCTACGAGCAGTACTTC
>-|TRBD1|TRBJ2-7|TRBV6-5
CASSYYRDREREQYF
TGTGCCAGCAGTTACTACCGGGACAGGGAGAGGGAGCAGTACTTC
>-|-|TRBJ2-5|TRBV5-4
CASSLGETETQYF
TGTGCCAGCAGCTTGGGGGAGACGGAGACCCAGTACTTC
>few|TRBD1|TRBJ1-1|TRBV18
CASSPRQGDEAFF
TGTGCCAGCTCACCCAGACAGGGCGATGAAGCTTTCTTT
>-|TRBD2|TRBJ2-7|TRBV4-1
CASSQLAGGPSYEQYF
TGCGCCAGCAGCCAACTGGCGGGGGGACCCTCCTACGAGCAGTACTTC
>few|TRBD1|TRBJ2-5|TRBV29-1
CSVGKTGGAVETQYF
TGCAGCGTGGGGAAAACAGGGGGCGCGGTGGAGACCCAGTACTTC
>few|-|TRBJ2-7|TRBV9
CASSAAAIYSSYEQYF
TGTGCCAGCAGCGCCGCAGCTATCTACAGCTCCTACGAGCAGTACTTC
>few|TRBD1|TRBJ2-7|TRBV10-3
CAIRGQGDSYEQYF
TGTGCCATCAGAGGACAGGGGGATTCTTACGAGCAGTACTTC
>few|-|TRBJ2-3|TRBV2
CASGTGKGDTQYF
TGTGCCAGCGGAACAGGGAAAGGCGATACGCAGTATTTT
>-|TRBD1|TRBJ2-6|TRBV7-9
CASSMGQQTRTGANVLTF
TGTGCCAGCAGCATGGGACAGCAAACACGGACTGGGGCCAACGTCCTGACTTTC
>few|-|TRBJ1-1|TRBV18
CASSQLLGGVEGAFF
TGTGCCAGCTCACAGCTACTTGGAGGGGTTGAGGGAGCTTTCTTT
>-|TRBD2|TRBJ2-2|TRBV7-8
CASSLVISGGAGSTGELFF
TGTGCCAGCAGCTTAGTTATTAGCGGGGGGGCCGGTTCTACCGGGGAGCTGTTTTTT
>few|-|TRBJ2-1|TRBV13
CASSLVAARGNEQFF
TGTGCCAGCAGCTTAGTGGCAGCCAGAGGCAATGAGCAGTTCTTC
>many|-|TRBJ1-6|TRBV2
CASVVGESPLHF
TGTGCCAGCGTGGTCGGAGAATCACCCCTCCACTTT
>many|-|TRBJ2-3|TRBV7-2
CAVAVGGSTDTQYF
TGTGCCGTAGCGGTCGGGGGAAGCACAGATACGCAGTATTTT
>few|-|TRBJ1-4|TRBV29-1
CSVETGGEGKLFF
TGCAGCGTTGAGACGGGGGGCGAGGGAAAACTGTTTTTT
>-|TRBD1|TRBJ2-1|TRBV5-1
CASSLNKKTGANRNEQFF
TGCGCCAGCAGCCTTAATAAAAAGACAGGGGCCAACAGGAATGAGCAGTTCTTC
>-|-|TRBJ1-1|TRBV5-1
CASSYLQGDTEAFF
TGCGCCAGCAGCTACCTACAGGGCGACACTGAAGCTTTCTTT
>few|-|TRBJ2-5|TRBV18
CASSPLYRAQETQYF
TGTGCCAGCTCACCACTCTACAGAGCACAAGAGACCCAGTACTTC
>few|-|TRBJ2-1|TRBV19
CASSIISSYNEQFF
TGTGCCAGTAGTATTATCAGCTCCTACAATGAGCAGTTCTTC
>few|-|TRBJ2-7|TRBV7-2
CASSFGSLIREQYF
TGTGCCAGCAGCTTCGGGTCACTAATACGCGAGCAGTACTTC
>-|TRBD1|TRBJ2-3|TRBV15
CATSIPGQGARDTQYF
TGTGCCACCAGCATCCCGGGACAGGGAGCTCGAGATACGCAGTATTTT
>-|-|TRBJ1-1|TRBV25-1
CASSEFGGGEAFF
TGTGCCAGCAGTGAATTTGGGGGAGGGGAAGCTTTCTTT
>many|-|TRBJ2-5|TRBV7-9
CASSKSGNQETQYF
TGTGCCAGCAGCAAGAGCGGAAACCAAGAGACCCAGTACTTC
>-|-|TRBJ2-1|TRBV27
CASRHPSEATSYNEQFF
TGTGCCAGCAGACATCCGTCGGAGGCAACCTCCTACAATGAGCAGTTCTTC
>-|-|TRBJ2-7|TRBV9
CASSVGSAGGFYEQYF
TGTGCCAGCAGCGTGGGATCGGCAGGGGGGTTCTACGAGCAGTACTTC
>-|TRBD1|TRBJ1-5|TRBV15
CATSKQGASNQPQHF
TGTGCCACCAGCAAACAGGGGGCGAGCAATCAGCCCCAGCATTTT
>-|-|TRBJ1-1|TRBV11-2
CASSLIDFRTEAFF
TGTGCCAGCAGCTTAATAGATTTTCGGACTGAAGCTTTCTTT
>-|-|TRBJ2-3|TRBV5-4
CASSSRLGQTDTQYF
TGTGCCAGCAGCTCCAGACTAGGCCAAACAGATACGCAGTATTTT
>-|TRBD1|TRBJ2-7|TRBV6-5
CASSYLPGQGSQEQYF
TGTGCCAGCAGTTACCTACCGGGACAGGGAAGTCAGGAGCAGTACTTC
>-|-|TRBJ2-5|TRBV5-1
CASSLDREGETQYF
TGCGCCAGCAGCTTGGACAGGGAGGGAGAGACCCAGTACTTC
>-|TRBD1|TRBJ2-1|TRBV11-3
CASSGQGDEQFF
TGTGCCAGCAGCGGACAGGGGGATGAGCAGTTCTTC
>few|-|TRBJ1-2|TRBV18
CASSPRQVGYGYTF
TGTGCCAGCTCACCTCGACAGGTTGGCTATGGCTACACCTTC
>few|-|TRBJ1-3|TRBV27
CASRDRTAGNTIYF
TGTGCCAGCAGAGACAGGACCGCTGGAAACACCATATATTTT
>few|TRBD1|TRBJ1-1|TRBV7-2
CASSRGQSGSEAFF
TGTGCCAGCAGCCGGGGACAGTCGGGATCGGAAGCTTTCTTT
>few|TRBD1|TRBJ1-5|TRBV7-2
CASSLAQGARSNQPQHF
TGTGCCAGCAGCTTAGCGCAGGGGGCAAGGAGCAATCAGCCCCAGCATTTT
>-|-|TRBJ1-1|TRBV7-6
CASSPRGNWEVDTEAFF
TGTGCCAGCAGCCCGAGGGGAAATTGGGAGGTGGACACTGAAGCTTTCTTT
>-|TRBD2|TRBJ2-1|TRBV5-4
CASSPGGLAGYNEQFF
TGTGCCAGCAGCCCCGGGGGACTAGCGGGGTACAATGAGCAGTTCTTC
>few|TRBD2|TRBJ2-1|TRBV6-6
CASSYASGGGANEQFF
TGTGCCAGCAGTTATGCGTCCGGCGGGGGGGCCAATGAGCAGTTCTTC
>-|TRBD2|TRBJ2-1|TRBV11-2
CASSPGLAGDSYNEQFF
TGTGCCAGCAGCCCAGGACTAGCGGGGGACTCCTACAATGAGCAGTTCTTC
>few|-|TRBJ2-5|TRBV5-4
CASSLQGVQETQYF
TGTGCCAGCAGCTTACAGGGAGTTCAAGAGACCCAGTACTTC
>many|-|TRBJ2-3|TRBV29-1
CSVGGLTSTDTQYF
TGCAGCGTTGGTGGACTAACTAGCACAGATACGCAGTATTTT
>-|-|TRBJ2-2|TRBV19
CASRRDKSNTGELFF
TGTGCCAGTAGAAGAGACAAATCGAACACCGGGGAGCTGTTTTTT
>-|TRBD2|TRBJ2-3|TRBV7-2
CASSFTGTSGGIDTQYF
TGTGCCAGCAGCTTCACGGGGACTAGCGGGGGAATAGATACGCAGTATTTT
>few|-|TRBJ1-1|TRBV7-9
CASSLAGELNTEAFF
TGTGCCAGCAGCTTAGCCGGAGAGTTGAACACTGAAGCTTTCTTT
>few|TRBD1|TRBJ1-1|TRBV18
CASLDRGLNTEAFF
TGTGCCAGCTTGGACAGGGGTTTGAACACTGAAGCTTTCTTT
>-|-|TRBJ1-1|TRBV2
CASSEEGVGLLTEAFF
TGTGCCAGCAGTGAAGAGGGAGTAGGCCTTCTAACTGAAGCTTTCTTT
>-|TRBD1|TRBJ2-7|TRBV19
CASTSIGGSGYEQYF
TGTGCCAGTACGTCCATAGGGGGCTCTGGCTACGAGCAGTACTTC
>-|-|TRBJ2-5|TRBV10-3
CAISETVKETQYF
TGTGCCATCAGTGAGACTGTTAAAGAGACCCAGTACTTC
>-|-|TRBJ2-3|TRBV7-9
CASSPPPGGSADTQYF
TGTGCCAGCAGCCCCCCTCCGGGGGGCTCGGCAGATACGCAGTATTTT
>-|TRBD1|TRBJ2-1|TRBV11-3
CASSARQGIHNEQFF
TGTGCCAGCAGCGCCCGACAGGGAATCCACAATGAGCAGTTCTTC
>-|TRBD1|TRBJ2-7|TRBV6-5
CASIAGTGTYEQYF
TGTGCCAGCATCGCCGGGACAGGGACCTACGAGCAGTACTTC
>-|-|TRBJ2-1|TRBV2
CASRYYNEQFF
TGTGCCAGCAGATATTACAATGAGCAGTTCTTC
>-|-|TRBJ2-7|TRBV6-5
CASPWDSYEQYF
TGTGCCAGCCCTTGGGACTCCTACGAGCAGTACTTC
>-|TRBD1|TRBJ1-5|TRBV6-5
CASSRQGSNQPQHF
TGTGCCAGCAGCCGACAGGGTAGCAATCAGCCCCAGCATTTT
>few|TRBD1|TRBJ1-1|TRBV6-5
CASSYSLGQGFTEAFF
TGTGCCAGCAGTTACTCATTGGGACAGGGTTTCACTGAAGCTTTCTTT
>-|-|TRBJ2-3|TRBV7-2
CASSRGAITDTQYF
TGTGCCAGCAGCCGGGGGGCGATCACAGATACGCAGTATTTT